The clone carrying this T cell receptor (beta chain) has a single count. V was pared by 3 bases and J by 6 bases, with 10 bases of the junction left unmatched. Germline assignment: CDR1 LNHDA and CDR2 SQIVND (reference sequence). The CDR3 is made up of 16 amino acids. This record belongs to a study of blood T cell repertoires in COVID-19. Study details: Researchers got acute and convalescent COVID-19 samples from the United States, Italy and Spain. PBMCs, B-cell-depleted T cells, or T cells were the source of the cDNA or gDNA that made up the material.

Methods used by the authors: Amplification of reference gene primers was used by the study to estimate nucleated cell counts. The repertoire was sequenced with immunoSEQ multiplex PCR; TCRdb's copy has only in-frame clones and lacks some. V and J calls and clone size are those listed in that table; D and trimming were worked out from the DNA. The table shows some 260,000 clones, with just over 85% occurring only once. The clonotype was recovered from an elderly man with acute or convalescent COVID-19. Sequenced: peripheral blood. This rearrangement joins TRBV19 to TRBJ2-7; 11 nucleotides align to TRBD2. CDR3 nucleotide sequence: TGTGCCAGTAGTATGGAGCGACTAGCGGGAATCAGCGAGCAGTACTTC. The encoded protein is CASSMERLAGISEQYF.